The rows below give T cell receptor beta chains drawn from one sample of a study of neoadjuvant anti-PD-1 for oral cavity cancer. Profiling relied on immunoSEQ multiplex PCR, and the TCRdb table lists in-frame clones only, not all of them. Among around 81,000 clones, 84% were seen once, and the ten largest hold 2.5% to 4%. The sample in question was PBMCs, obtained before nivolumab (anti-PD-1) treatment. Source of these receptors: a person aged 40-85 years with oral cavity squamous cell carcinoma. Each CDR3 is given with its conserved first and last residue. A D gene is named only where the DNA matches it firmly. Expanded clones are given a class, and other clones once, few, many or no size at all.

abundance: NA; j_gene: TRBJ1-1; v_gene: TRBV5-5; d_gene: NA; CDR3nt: TGTGCCAGCAGCCTATTCACGAACACTGAAGCTTTCTTT; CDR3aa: CASSLFTNTEAFF
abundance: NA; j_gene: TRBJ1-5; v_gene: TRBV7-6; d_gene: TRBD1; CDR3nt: TGTGCCAGCAGCTTATTCTCGGACAGGGGGAGCAATCAGCCCCAGCATTTT; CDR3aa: CASSLFSDRGSNQPQHF
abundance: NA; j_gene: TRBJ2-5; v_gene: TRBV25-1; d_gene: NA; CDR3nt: TGTGCCAGCAGTTCCATGACGGAAGGGACGGGGGAGACCCAGTACTTC; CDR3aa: CASSSMTEGTGETQYF
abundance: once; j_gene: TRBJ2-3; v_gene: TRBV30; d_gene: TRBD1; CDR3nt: TGTGCCTGGAGTTACACAGGGGAGAGCACAGATACGCAGTATTTT; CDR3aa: CAWSYTGESTDTQYF
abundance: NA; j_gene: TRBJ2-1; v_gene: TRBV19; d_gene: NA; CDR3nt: TGTGCCAGTAGTATAGCTAGGCGGAACAATGAGCAGTTCTTC; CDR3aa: CASSIARRNNEQFF
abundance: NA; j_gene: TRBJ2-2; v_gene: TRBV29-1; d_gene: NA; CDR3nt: TGCAGCGCAACCCTTCGGGGGTGGGGGAACACCGGGGAGCTGTTTTTT; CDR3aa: CSATLRGWGNTGELFF
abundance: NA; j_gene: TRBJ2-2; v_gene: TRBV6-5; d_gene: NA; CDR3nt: TGTGCCAGCAGTTACCAGTCCTCCTGGACCGGGGAGCTGTTTTTT; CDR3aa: CASSYQSSWTGELFF
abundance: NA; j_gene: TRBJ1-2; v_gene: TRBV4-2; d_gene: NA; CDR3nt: TGTGCCAGCAGCCCCGGACCAAACTATGGCTACACCTTC; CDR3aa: CASSPGPNYGYTF
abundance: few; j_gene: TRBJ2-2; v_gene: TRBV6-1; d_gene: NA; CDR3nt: TGTGCCAGCAGTGAGGTAAGTGGTAGAGCAAACACCGGGGAGCTGTTTTTT; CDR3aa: CASSEVSGRANTGELFF
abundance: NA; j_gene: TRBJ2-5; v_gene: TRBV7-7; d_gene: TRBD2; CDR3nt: TGTGCTAGCAGCTTACAAGCGGGGAGCCAAGAGACCCAGTACTTC; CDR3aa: CASSLQAGSQETQYF
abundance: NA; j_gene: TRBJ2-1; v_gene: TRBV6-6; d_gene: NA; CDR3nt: TGTGCCAGCAGGGCCCGCGAACAGGAGCAGTTCTTC; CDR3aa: CASRAREQEQFF
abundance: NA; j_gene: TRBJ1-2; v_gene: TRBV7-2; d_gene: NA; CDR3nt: TGTGCCAGCATCCCAGGTCGGGGCCAGGTGGGCTATGGCTACACCTTC; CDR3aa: CASIPGRGQVGYGYTF
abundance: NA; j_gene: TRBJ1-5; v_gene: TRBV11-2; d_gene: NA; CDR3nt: TGTGCCAGCAGCTTAGATCATACGGGCCGGCAGCCCCAGCATTTT; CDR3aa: CASSLDHTGRQPQHF
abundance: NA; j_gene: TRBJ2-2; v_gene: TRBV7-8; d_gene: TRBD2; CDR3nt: TGTGCCAGCAGCTTAATTCGGACTAGCGTTAGGGCGAACACCGGGGAGCTGTTTTTT; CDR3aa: CASSLIRTSVRANTGELFF
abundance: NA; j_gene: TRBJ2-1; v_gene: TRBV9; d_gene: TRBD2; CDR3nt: TGTGCCAGCAGCGTAGCTCAGCGGGAGCGGAGTGAGCAGTTCTTC; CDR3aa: CASSVAQRERSEQFF
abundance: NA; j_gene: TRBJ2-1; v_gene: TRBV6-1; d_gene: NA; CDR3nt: TGTGCCAGCAGTGATGAATCCCACAACTCCTACAATGAGCAGTTCTTC; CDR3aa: CASSDESHNSYNEQFF
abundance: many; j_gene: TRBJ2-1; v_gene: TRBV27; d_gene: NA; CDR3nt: TGTGCCAGCAGTTTTCGGATTAGCGTGAATGAGCAGTTCTTC; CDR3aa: CASSFRISVNEQFF
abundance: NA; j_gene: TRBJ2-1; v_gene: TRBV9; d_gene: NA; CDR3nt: TGTGCCAGCAGCGCCGGGACTCCTGCCTACAATGAGCAGTTCTTC; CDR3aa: CASSAGTPAYNEQFF
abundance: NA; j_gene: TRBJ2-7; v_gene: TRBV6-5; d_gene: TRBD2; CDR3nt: TGTGCCACATGGGAAAGGACTAGCGGGACCTACGAGCAGTACTTC; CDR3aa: CATWERTSGTYEQYF
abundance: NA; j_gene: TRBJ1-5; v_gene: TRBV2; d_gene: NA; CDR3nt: TGTGCCAGCAGACAACAGGTACCCCAGCCCCAGCATTTT; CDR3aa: CASRQQVPQPQHF
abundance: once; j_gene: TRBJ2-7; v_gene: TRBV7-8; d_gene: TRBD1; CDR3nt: TGTGCCAGCAGCTTAGTTGAGGGGGCGGGTGAGCAGTACTTC; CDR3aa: CASSLVEGAGEQYF
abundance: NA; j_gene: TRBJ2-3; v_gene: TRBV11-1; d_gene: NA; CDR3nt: TGTGCCAGCAGCCTGGACAACACAGATACGCAGTATTTT; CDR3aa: CASSLDNTDTQYF
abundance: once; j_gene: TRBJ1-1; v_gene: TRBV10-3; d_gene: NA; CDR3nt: TGTGCCATCAGTGACCTCGTGGGGGATGGAGCTTTCTTT; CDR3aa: CAISDLVGDGAFF
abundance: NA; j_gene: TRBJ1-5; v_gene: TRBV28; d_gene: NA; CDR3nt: TGTGCCACCGCACCTCTCGAAGGAGCCCTAAATCAGCCCCAGCATTTT; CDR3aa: CATAPLEGALNQPQHF
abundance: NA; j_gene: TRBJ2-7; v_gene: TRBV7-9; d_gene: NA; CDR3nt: TGTGCCAGCAGCGCCCGGGACTGGACCTACGAGCAGTACTTC; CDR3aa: CASSARDWTYEQYF
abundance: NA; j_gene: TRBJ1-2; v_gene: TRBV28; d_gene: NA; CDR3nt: TGTGCCAGCAGTGTCCTTGGGGGGAATAACTATGGCTACACCTTC; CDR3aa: CASSVLGGNNYGYTF
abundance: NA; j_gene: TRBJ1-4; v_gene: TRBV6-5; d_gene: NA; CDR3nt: TGTGCCAGCAGTTACTCATTCACAGCAACTAATGAAAAACTGTTTTTT; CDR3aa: CASSYSFTATNEKLFF
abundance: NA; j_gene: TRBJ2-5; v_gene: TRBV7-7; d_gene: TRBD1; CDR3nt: TGTGCTAGCAGCCATGACAGGGGAATGATGGAGACCCAGTACTTC; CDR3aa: CASSHDRGMMETQYF
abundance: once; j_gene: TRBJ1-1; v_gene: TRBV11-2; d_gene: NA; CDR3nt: TGTGCCAGCAGCTTGGAAAGGGTGAGAGCTTTCTTT; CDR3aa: CASSLERVRAFF
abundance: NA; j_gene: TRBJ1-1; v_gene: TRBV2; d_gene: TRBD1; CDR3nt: TGTGCCAGCAGCGGACAGGGAGAGGGCACTGAAGCTTTCTTT; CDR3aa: CASSGQGEGTEAFF
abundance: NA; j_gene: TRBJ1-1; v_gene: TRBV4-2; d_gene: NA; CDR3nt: TGTGCCAGCAGCCAGCCGCGGGACCAGCCGAACACTGAAGCTTTCTTT; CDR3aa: CASSQPRDQPNTEAFF
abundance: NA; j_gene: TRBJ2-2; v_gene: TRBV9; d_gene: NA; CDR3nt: TGTGCCAGCAGCGAGCCCCAGTCCGGGGAGCTGTTTTTT; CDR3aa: CASSEPQSGELFF
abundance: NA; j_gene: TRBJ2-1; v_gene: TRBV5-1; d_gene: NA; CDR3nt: TGCGCCAGCAGCTTAGAAGGGTCCCACAATGAGCAGTTCTTC; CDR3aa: CASSLEGSHNEQFF
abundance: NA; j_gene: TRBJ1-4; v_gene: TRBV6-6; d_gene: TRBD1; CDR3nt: TGTGCCAGCAGAAACGGACAGGGGGCTACCGAAAAACTGTTTTTT; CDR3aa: CASRNGQGATEKLFF
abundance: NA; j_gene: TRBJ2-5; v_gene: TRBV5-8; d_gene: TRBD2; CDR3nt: TGTGCCAGCAGCCCCTCTCCCGGGACTAGCCTCCAAGAGACCCAGTACTTC; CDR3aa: CASSPSPGTSLQETQYF
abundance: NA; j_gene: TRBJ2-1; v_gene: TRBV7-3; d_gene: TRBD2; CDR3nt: TGTGCCAGCAGCTTAAACCTAGCGGGAGAGGTCAATGAGCAGTTCTTC; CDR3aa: CASSLNLAGEVNEQFF